These 30 T cell receptor beta chains share one sample of origin, sequenced in a study of blood T cell repertoires in COVID-19. Clones were read by immunoSEQ multiplex PCR, and TCRdb kept only the in-frame ones, dropping some. The sample includes some 120,000 clones, 90% of them seen just once. Sequences were obtained from peripheral blood. These receptors all come from a man aged 55 to 70 with COVID-19, enrolled during active disease.

A single count supports this clone. The gene calls are TRBV5-6 and TRBJ1-5; possible D gene TRBD1, 6 bases. Trimming cost V 5 bases and J 2 bases, with 14 bases left between them. This CDR3 has 15 residues. Germline loops: CDR1 SGHDT, CDR2 YYEEEE. CDR3 nucleotide sequence: TGTGCCAGCAGACTATCAGGGGTGGGCAATCAGCCCCAGCATTTT. It codes for CASRLSGVGNQPQHF. The whole variable domain, remainder taken from reference TRBV5-6 and TRBJ1-5, is DAGVTQSPTHLIKTRGQQVTLRCSPKSGHDTVSWYQQALGQGPQFIFQYYEEEERQRGNFPDRFSGHQFPNYSSELNVNALLLGDSALYLCASRLSGVGNQPQHFGDGTRLSIL.

The chain uses TRBV6-5 and TRBJ1-4; 10 positions agree with TRBD1. V lost 4 bases and J lost 6; bases outside the gene matches: 5. This CDR3 comprises 15 residues. Germline V gene data show CDR1 as MNHEY and CDR2 as SVGAGI. The CDR3 reads CASSSPTGGDEKLFF. The CDR3 DNA reads as TGTGCCAGCAGTTCGCCGACAGGGGGCGATGAAAAACTGTTTTTT.

The chain uses TRBV13 and TRBJ1-5, with a tentative D call TRBD1 (5 bases). Germline loops: CDR1 PRHDT, CDR2 FYEKMQ (reference sequence). V was cut by 5 bases and J by 1 base, with 9 bases left in between. The CDR3 covers 14 residues. CDR3 bases: TGTGCCAGCAGCCCCGGGGGGAGCAATCAGCCCCAGCATTTT. Protein sequence: CASSPGGSNQPQHF.

The chain is built from TRBV10-2 and TRBJ2-7, with 11 positions matching TRBD2. CDR1 is WSHSY, CDR2 SAAADI, per germline. V shed 4 bases and J 7 bases; nucleotides not matched to a gene: 12. CDR3 size: 16 residues. The CDR3 coding sequence is TGCGCCAGCAGTGGAATACTAGCGGGAGCCCCGGGGGAGCAGTACTTC. As protein: CASSGILAGAPGEQYF.

This clone was seen only a few times. This rearrangement joins TRBV5-1 to TRBJ2-5; perhaps TRBD1 as D (6 bases). In germline, CDR1 is SGHRS, CDR2 YFSETQ. Trimming took 3 bases from V and 2 from J, leaving 8 bases between them. This CDR3 spans 13 amino acids. The CDR3: CASSSDRQETQYF. The CDR3 DNA sequence: TGCGCCAGCAGCTCTGACAGGCAAGAGACCCAGTACTTC.

The J gene is TRBJ2-3, the V gene TRBV7-9; D may be TRBD1 (5 bases). The CDR3 covers 15 residues. With 5 bases removed from V and 5 bases from J, the gap between germline ends came to 17 bases. Germline-derived CDR1 and CDR2 are SEHNR and FQNEAQ (reference sequence). For the CDR3, the DNA is TGTGCCAGCAGCCCCCTGGGGCTCTACATAGATACGCAGTATTTT. It translates to CASSPLGLYIDTQYF.

This chain connects TRBV28 to TRBJ2-1, with 9 bases that match TRBD2. CDR1 and CDR2 (germline): MDHEN, SYDVKM. The CDR3 contains 13 residues. V trimming: 11 bases; J trimming: 9 bases; junction bases outside the gene matches: 11. The CDR3 loop is CAARREGLGEQFF. The CDR3 region has the DNA TGTGCCGCCCGGCGGGAGGGCCTAGGTGAGCAGTTCTTC.

The chain joins TRBV5-1 to TRBJ1-4; TRBD1 matches at 7 bases. This CDR3 is 14 amino acids long. V was clipped by 4 bases and J by 3 bases; unmatched bases: 3. Germline V CDR1 and CDR2: SGHRS, YFSETQ. DNA of the CDR3: TGCGCCAGCAGCCGGGACAGAGCTAATGAAAAACTGTTTTTT. Translation: CASSRDRANEKLFF. Using reference TRBV5-1 and TRBJ1-4 for the parts outside the CDR3, the full variable domain is KAGVTQTPRYLIKTRGQQVTLSCSPISGHRSVSWYQQTPGQGLQFLFEYFSETQRNKGNFPGRFSGRQFSNSRSEMNVSTLELGDSALYLCASSRDRANEKLFFGSGTQLSVL.

The chain has TRBV7-3 and TRBJ2-1, with D perhaps TRBD2 (5 bases). The germline V and J ends were trimmed by 1 base and 5 bases, with 12 bases remaining between them. This CDR3 spans 15 amino acids. In germline, CDR1 is SGHTA, CDR2 FQGTGA. The CDR3 reads CASSLNGGGNNEQFF. CDR3 DNA sequence: TGTGCCAGCAGCTTAAATGGAGGCGGAAACAATGAGCAGTTCTTC. Filled out from reference TRBV7-3 and TRBJ2-1, the complete variable domain reads GAGVSQTPSNKVTEKGKYVELRCDPISGHTALYWYRQSLGQGPEFLIYFQGTGAADDSGLPNDRFFAVRPEGSVSTLKIQRTERGDSAVYLCASSLNGGGNNEQFFGPGTRLTVL.

The CDR3 sequence is CASSSGTGLLGNTIYF. In DNA form, the CDR3 reads TGTGCCAGCAGTTCGGGGACAGGGCTACTTGGAAACACCATATATTTT. The chain employs TRBV28 and TRBJ1-3; the match to TRBD1 covers 9 bases. Germline CDR1 reads MDHEN; CDR2 reads SYDVKM. The CDR3 has 16 amino acids. The V and J ends lost 4 bases and 3 bases, in that order; junction bases with no gene match: 7. The entire variable domain, with the rest obtained from reference TRBV28 and TRBJ1-3, is as follows: DVKVTQSSRYLVKRTGEKVFLECVQDMDHENMFWYRQDPGLGLRLIYFSYDVKMKEKGDIPEGYSVSREKKERFSLILESASTNQTSMYLCASSSGTGLLGNTIYFGEGSWLTVV.

The V and J genes are TRBV10-3 and TRBJ1-2; tentatively, D is TRBD1 (5 bases). Germline V gene sequence: CDR1 ENHRY, CDR2 SYGVKD. The CDR3 is 14 amino acids. The V end lost 6 bases, the J end lost 1 base, and 12 bases lay between the germline ends. DNA of the CDR3: TGTGCCATCAGCACGACAGAAAGTAACTATGGCTACACCTTC. This codes for CAISTTESNYGYTF.

The chain recombines TRBV25-1 with TRBJ2-1; TRBD1 agrees at 8 bases. Germline V lookup: CDR1 MGHDK, CDR2 SYGVNS. The CDR3 has 15 residues. Unmatched junction bases numbered 10, after V lost 6 bases and J lost 6 bases. CDR3 DNA: TGTGCCAGCAGCACAGGGGGACTGCCCTTCAATGAGCAGTTCTTC. Translating gives CASSTGGLPFNEQFF.

V is TRBV5-4 and J is TRBJ2-5; TRBD2 might be the D (6 bases). Trimming pared 1 base from V and 0 bases from J, leaving 7 bases between. The CDR3 runs 14 residues. Germline V lookup: CDR1 SGHNT, CDR2 YYREEE (reference sequence). The CDR3 nucleotides are TGTGCCAGCAGCTTGCGGGAGTACCAAGAGACCCAGTACTTC. It translates to CASSLREYQETQYF.

The chain uses TRBV25-1 and TRBJ2-7; the D gene is possibly TRBD1 (7 bases). The CDR3 is made up of 15 amino acids. Germline lookup yields CDR1 MGHDK and CDR2 SYGVNS. V was trimmed by 5 bases and J by 0 bases, leaving 14 bases between them. The CDR3 reads CASSKAGGSSYEQYF. The CDR3 nucleotides are TGTGCCAGCAGTAAGGCAGGGGGGAGCTCCTACGAGCAGTACTTC.

The chain has TRBV3-1 (or the pseudogene TRBV3-2) and TRBJ2-3; the D gene is possibly TRBD2 (6 bases). Germline V CDR1 and CDR2: LGHDT, YNNKEL (reference sequence). This CDR3 spans 13 amino acids. The V end was cut by 6 bases, the J end by 4 bases, with 11 bases between. In nucleotides, the CDR3 is TGTGCCAGCAGGACTAGGGGTGCAGATACGCAGTATTTT. Its protein product is CASRTRGADTQYF.

The rearrangement links TRBV9 to TRBJ2-7; 9 bases map to TRBD1. From germline, CDR1 is SGDLS and CDR2 YYNGEE. V lost 0 bases, J lost 5 bases, and 6 bases stayed unmatched. The CDR3 is 15 residues long. CDR3 bases: TGTGCCAGCAGCGTAGAGGGACAGGGACTGGACGAGCAGTACTTC. This codes for CASSVEGQGLDEQYF.

The genes are TRBV11-2 and TRBJ2-1; 9 bases are a match to TRBD1. Per the germline V gene, CDR1 is SGHAT and CDR2 is FQNNGV. Trimming took 0 bases from V and 4 from J; bases not matched to a gene: 4. This CDR3 comprises 16 residues. CDR3 in DNA: TGTGCCAGCAGCTTAGATCCAGACAGGGGGTACAATGAGCAGTTCTTC. The encoded protein is CASSLDPDRGYNEQFF.

This clone was seen once. The chain joins TRBV7-2 to TRBJ2-7; tentative D call: TRBD1 (6 bases). Germline-derived CDR1 and CDR2 are SGHTA and FQGNSA. Trimming shortened V by 2 bases and J by 2 bases, and 10 bases separated the two germline ends. CDR3 length: 14 residues. The CDR3 protein is CASSLSTGPYEQYF. The CDR3 bases are TGTGCCAGCAGCTTAAGTACAGGGCCCTACGAGCAGTACTTC.

This clone was recorded once. The gene calls are TRBV27 and TRBJ2-2; TRBD2 matches 11 bases. The CDR3 extends over 16 amino acids. The germline CDR1 and CDR2 sequences are MNHEY and SMNVEV (reference sequence). Unmatched junction bases numbered 3, after V lost 5 bases and J lost 1 base. CDR3 in DNA: TGTGCCAGCAGTATTAGCGGGAGGGGGAACACCGGGGAGCTGTTTTTT. Translated: CASSISGRGNTGELFF.

The rearrangement uses TRBV5-1 and TRBJ2-7; 8 bases agree with TRBD1. The CDR3 has 14 residues. Germline loops: CDR1 SGHRS, CDR2 YFSETQ. V lost 0 bases and J lost 5; bases outside the gene matches: 4. The CDR3 nucleotides are TGCGCCAGCAGCTTGGTAAGGACAGGGAACGAGCAGTACTTC. Translating gives CASSLVRTGNEQYF.

The V gene is TRBV28, the J gene TRBJ1-3; D is uncertain. The CDR3 has 16 residues. Per germline, CDR1 MDHEN and CDR2 SYDVKM. Trimming pared 3 bases from V and 3 bases from J, leaving 15 bases between. CDR3 region: CASSFRGFRYGNTIYF. DNA for the CDR3: TGTGCCAGCAGTTTTAGAGGGTTCCGTTATGGAAACACCATATATTTT. The variable domain in full, completed from reference TRBV28 and TRBJ1-3, reads DVKVTQSSRYLVKRTGEKVFLECVQDMDHENMFWYRQDPGLGLRLIYFSYDVKMKEKGDIPEGYSVSREKKERFSLILESASTNQTSMYLCASSFRGFRYGNTIYFGEGSWLTVV.

The chain recombines TRBV24-1 with TRBJ1-5; D is possibly TRBD1 (5 bases). V shed 7 bases and J shed 13 bases, with 16 bases lying between them. CDR3 length equals 12 residues. Per the germline V gene, CDR1 is KGHDR and CDR2 is SFDVKD. The CDR3 coding sequence is TGTGCCACCAGGGGGACGGGGGAGAGGCAGCATTTT. This codes for CATRGTGERQHF.

CDR3 amino acids: CASSRTVSYEQYF. In DNA, the CDR3 is TGTGCCAGCAGCCGAACAGTATCCTACGAGCAGTACTTC. The chain links TRBV3-1 (or the pseudogene TRBV3-2) to TRBJ2-7, with no clear D. The CDR3 has 13 amino acids. Between the trimmed V and J ends, which lost 4 bases and 1 base, there was a span of 8 bases. CDR1 is LGHDT, CDR2 YNNKEL, per germline (reference sequence).

The J gene is TRBJ1-5, the V gene TRBV28, with unresolved D. The germline gives CDR1 MDHEN, CDR2 SYDVKM. The length of the CDR3 is 13 residues. V shed 5 bases and J shed 4 bases, with 9 bases lying between them. CDR3 sequence reads: CASSIPTNQPQHF. Here the CDR3 DNA reads TGTGCCAGCAGTATTCCGACAAATCAGCCCCAGCATTTT.

This clone was found a few times. The gene calls are TRBV6-5 and TRBJ1-6; D possibly corresponds to TRBD1 (6 bases). V was cut by 0 bases and J by 8 bases, with 14 bases left in between. The V gene's germline CDR1 is MNHEY and CDR2 SVGAGI. This CDR3 has 16 amino acids. CDR3 nucleotides: TGTGCCAGCAGTTACTCCGGCGGGGGCGCGTATTCACCCCTCCACTTT. Translated: CASSYSGGGAYSPLHF.

The rearrangement uses TRBV10-2 and TRBJ1-1; TRBD1 aligns across 7 bases. CDR3 length equals 12 residues. With V trimmed by 10 bases and J by 1 base, 3 bases remained unmatched. Germline V gene data show CDR1 as WSHSY and CDR2 as SAAADI. The CDR3 nucleotides are TGCGCCATCCGGGACAGGAACACTGAAGCTTTCTTT. This codes for CAIRDRNTEAFF.

The rearrangement joins TRBV5-1 to TRBJ1-1; TRBD1 might be the D (5 bases). This CDR3 has 15 residues. Germline-derived CDR1 and CDR2 are SGHRS and YFSETQ. Between the trimmed V and J ends, which lost 4 bases and 1 base, there was a span of 14 bases. In DNA form, the CDR3 reads TGCGCCAGCAGCCCGGTCCCAGGGCCGAACACTGAAGCTTTCTTT. It yields the protein CASSPVPGPNTEAFF. Full variable domain (outside the CDR3, taken from reference TRBV5-1 and TRBJ1-1): KAGVTQTPRYLIKTRGQQVTLSCSPISGHRSVSWYQQTPGQGLQFLFEYFSETQRNKGNFPGRFSGRQFSNSRSEMNVSTLELGDSALYLCASSPVPGPNTEAFFGQGTRLTVV.

The chain is built from TRBV6-5 and TRBJ2-2; maybe TRBD1 (6 bases). Trimming stripped 4 bases from V and 1 base from J, with 13 bases between. Per germline, CDR1 MNHEY and CDR2 SVGAGI. The CDR3 is made up of 16 amino acids. CDR3 protein: CASSSWDTMNTGELFF. CDR3 in DNA: TGTGCCAGCAGTTCCTGGGACACGATGAACACCGGGGAGCTGTTTTTT.

The chain has TRBV3-1 (or the pseudogene TRBV3-2) and TRBJ1-5; D gene uncertain. Trimming shortened V by 3 bases and J by 4 bases, and 4 bases separated the two germline ends. CDR1 is LGHDT, CDR2 YNNKEL, per germline (reference sequence). The CDR3 covers 12 residues. The DNA of the CDR3 is TGTGCCAGCAGCCAGTCGAATCAGCCCCAGCATTTT. Residues: CASSQSNQPQHF.

This chain links TRBV12-5 with TRBJ1-3; D is ambiguous. V lost 6 bases to trimming and J lost 1 base, with 16 bases between them. Germline CDR1 is LGHNT and CDR2 is FRNRAP. CDR3 length equals 16 residues. This CDR3 is CASGPPEVGSGNTIYF. The CDR3 coding sequence is TGTGCTAGTGGCCCGCCCGAGGTTGGATCTGGAAACACCATATATTTT.